The clone carrying this TCR beta chain was counted ten times or more. Its target is not known. The data are from a study of CD8+CD57+ T cells in acquired aplastic anemia. Study information: DNA from sorted CD4+ and CD8+ cells averaged around 3 ug.

CDR3 and TCR beta VDJ profiling relied on a genomic DNA template. One entry per CDR3 protein results from TCRdb running MiXCR on the reads. The sample has under 500,000 distinct CDR3 sequences; roughly 34% are singletons. Sequencing involved patients with CD8+CD57+ cell expansion previously shown by flow cytometry. The diagnosis in all patients was severe acquired aplastic anemia. Patients were therapy-naive when their blood was sampled. The study's findings and limits: Both patients and controls carried the same twenty-nine CD8+ CDR3 sequences.

The sequenced sample consisted of sorted CD4+, CD8+, or CD8+CD57+ T cells (not recorded which) from PBMCs. This clonotype was sampled from a human donor with aplastic anemia.

The CDR3 protein is CASSYSDRVDGYTF. The CDR3 DNA reads TGTGCCAGCAGTTACTCGGACAGGGTCGATGGCTACACCTTC. The chain carries TRBV6-5 and TRBJ1-2, with 8 bases lining up with TRBD1. Germline V gene data show CDR1 as MNHEY and CDR2 as SVGAGI. The V segment lost 0 bases and the J segment 6 bases; nucleotides outside the gene matches: 3. This CDR3 is built from 14 residues.